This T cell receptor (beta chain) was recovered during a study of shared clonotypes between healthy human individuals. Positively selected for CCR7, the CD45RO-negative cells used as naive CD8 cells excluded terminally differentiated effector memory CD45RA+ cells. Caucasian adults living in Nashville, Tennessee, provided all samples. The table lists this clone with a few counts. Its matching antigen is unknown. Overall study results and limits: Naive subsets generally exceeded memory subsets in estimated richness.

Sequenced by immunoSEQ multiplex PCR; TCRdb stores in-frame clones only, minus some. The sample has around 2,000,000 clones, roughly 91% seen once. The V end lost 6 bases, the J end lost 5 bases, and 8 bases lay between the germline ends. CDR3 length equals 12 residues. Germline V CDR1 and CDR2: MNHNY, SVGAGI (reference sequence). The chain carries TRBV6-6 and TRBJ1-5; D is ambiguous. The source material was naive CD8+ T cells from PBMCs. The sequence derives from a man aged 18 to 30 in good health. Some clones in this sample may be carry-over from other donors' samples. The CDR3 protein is CASRSRDQPQHF. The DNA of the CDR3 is TGTGCCAGCAGGTCGAGGGATCAGCCCCAGCATTTT.